A single sample is the source of the 13 T cell receptor beta chains below, sequenced in a study of blood T cell repertoires in COVID-19. The assay was immunoSEQ multiplex PCR, and TCRdb's table has in-frame clones only and misses some. The sample includes approximately 97,000 clones, approximately 82% of them seen just once. Sequencing used peripheral blood. The source is a man aged 55 to 70 with active or convalescent COVID-19.

This rearrangement joins TRBV19 to TRBJ2-2; 8 nucleotides match TRBD1. CDR1 LNHDA and CDR2 SQIVND come from the germline V gene (reference sequence). This CDR3 contains 16 residues. The junction had 6 bases not matched to a gene; V was cut back by 2 bases and J by 4 bases. This CDR3 reads CASSIIPGGVTGELFF. DNA for the CDR3: TGTGCCAGTAGTATAATCCCAGGGGGCGTCACCGGGGAGCTGTTTTTT.

This clone has only a few counts. V and J are TRBV2 and TRBJ2-3, with TRBD2 matching over 7 bases. The germline V gene encodes CDR1 SNHLY and CDR2 FYNNEI. V trimming: 5 bases; J trimming: 0 bases; junction bases outside the gene matches: 8. The CDR3 extends over 16 amino acids. The CDR3 DNA follows: TGTGCCAGCAGTATGCACACTAGCGTGAGCACAGATACGCAGTATTTT. Protein sequence: CASSMHTSVSTDTQYF.

This chain uses TRBV5-1 with TRBJ2-2; D is unresolved. Per germline, CDR1 SGHRS and CDR2 YFSETQ. V shed 0 bases and J shed 3 bases, with 9 bases lying between them. This CDR3 has 15 residues. The DNA for the CDR3 is TGCGCCAGCAGCTTGGCAACGGGTGACACCGGGGAGCTGTTTTTT. Translated: CASSLATGDTGELFF.

The count of this clone is one. The chain combines TRBV29-1 with TRBJ2-1, with D possibly matching TRBD1 (6 bases). The germline CDR1 and CDR2 sequences are SQVTM and ANQGSEA. With 4 bases removed from V and 0 bases from J, the gap between germline ends came to 13 bases. The CDR3 spans 15 residues. Written as DNA, the CDR3 is TGCAGCGTTGGGGGTGAGGGGGACTCCTACAATGAGCAGTTCTTC. This codes for CSVGGEGDSYNEQFF.

CDR3 in amino acids: CASSFGLAGGTRNEQFF. CDR3 DNA: TGTGCCAGCAGCTTCGGACTAGCGGGGGGAACCAGGAATGAGCAGTTCTTC. This chain links TRBV7-2 with TRBJ2-1, with 14 positions matching TRBD2. The CDR3 length is 17 residues. Germline trimming cut 3 bases from V and 7 bases from J; bases unmatched to any gene: 8. Germline V CDR1 and CDR2: SGHTA, FQGNSA.

The V gene is TRBV19, the J gene TRBJ2-2; 8 nucleotides agree with TRBD1. Per the germline V gene, CDR1 is LNHDA and CDR2 is SQIVND (reference sequence). The CDR3 extends over 16 amino acids. V gave up 4 bases and J gave up 4 bases; unmatched junction bases: 8. CDR3 nucleotides: TGTGCCAGTAGTACCCCGACAGGGGCGAGCACCGGGGAGCTGTTTTTT. Its translation is CASSTPTGASTGELFF.

This sequence joins TRBV5-1 and TRBJ1-2; possibly TRBD1 for D (6 bases). Germline V lookup: CDR1 SGHRS, CDR2 YFSETQ. The ends were cut back, 2 bases at V and 0 bases at J, with 14 bases in the middle. This CDR3 contains 16 residues. CDR3 sequence reads: CASSFGGRGSNYGYTF. The CDR3 coding sequence is TGCGCCAGCAGCTTCGGGGGGCGCGGATCTAACTATGGCTACACCTTC. Supplemented by reference TRBV5-1 and TRBJ1-2, the full variable domain reads KAGVTQTPRYLIKTRGQQVTLSCSPISGHRSVSWYQQTPGQGLQFLFEYFSETQRNKGNFPGRFSGRQFSNSRSEMNVSTLELGDSALYLCASSFGGRGSNYGYTFGSGTRLTVV.

This clone has just one count. The genes are TRBV28 and TRBJ1-5; D unresolved. This CDR3 contains 11 residues. Trimming pared 5 bases from V and 4 bases from J, leaving 3 bases between. Germline V gives CDR1 MDHEN, CDR2 SYDVKM. The CDR3 region has the DNA TGTGCCAGCAGTGTAAATCAGCCCCAGCATTTT. Amino acid sequence: CASSVNQPQHF.

This sequence joins TRBV11-2 and TRBJ2-1; tentative D call: TRBD1 (6 bases). This CDR3 comprises 16 residues. Germline V CDR1 and CDR2: SGHAT, FQNNGV. V was clipped by 2 bases and J by 6 bases, with 17 bases between them. Here the CDR3 reads CASSLQFHRVGNEQFF. The CDR3 DNA reads TGTGCCAGCAGCTTACAATTTCACAGGGTGGGCAATGAGCAGTTCTTC.

This sequence joins TRBV28 and TRBJ2-1; TRBD1 matches at 12 bases. Germline CDR1 and CDR2: MDHEN and SYDVKM. The V segment lost 6 bases and the J segment 7 bases; nucleotides outside the gene matches: 10. The CDR3 spans 16 residues. DNA of the CDR3: TGTGCCAGCAGCCTAACGGGACAGGGGGCGGGGAATGAGCAGTTCTTC. It encodes CASSLTGQGAGNEQFF.

This sequence joins TRBV7-9 and TRBJ2-3; D perhaps matches TRBD2 (7 bases). Germline V gene lookup returns CDR1 SEHNR and CDR2 FQNEAQ (reference sequence). V lost 2 bases, J lost 3 bases, and 15 bases lay in between. There are 16 residues in the CDR3. The CDR3 region is CASSLHIGGTTDTQYF. In DNA, the CDR3 is TGTGCCAGCAGCTTACACATCGGGGGGACAACAGATACGCAGTATTTT.

This chain links TRBV4-1 with TRBJ2-1; tentatively, D is TRBD1 (5 bases). This CDR3 contains 13 residues. V was shortened by 6 bases and J by 4 bases, with 10 bases between the two germline ends. The V gene's germline CDR1 is MGHRA and CDR2 YSYEKL. CDR3 sequence: CASRLTVYNEQFF. The CDR3 DNA reads as TGCGCCAGCAGACTGACAGTATACAATGAGCAGTTCTTC.

The chain carries TRBV2 and TRBJ2-1, with TRBD2 matching over 10 bases. Germline V gene data show CDR1 as SNHLY and CDR2 as FYNNEI. This CDR3 has 14 residues. After removal of 8 bases from V and 4 bases from J, the junction contained 5 bases not matched to a gene. In nucleotides, the CDR3 is TGTGCCAGCCGCCTAGCGGGAGCTTACAATGAGCAGTTCTTC. This gives the protein CASRLAGAYNEQFF.